These 8 T cell receptor beta chains came from one sample sequenced in a study of blood T cell repertoires in COVID-19. Sequencing was performed with immunoSEQ multiplex PCR; in TCRdb, only in-frame clones are kept and a portion is missing. In the table there are over 150,000 clones, approximately 86% of which are singletons. The sample taken for sequencing was peripheral blood. The source of these receptors is a man aged 55 to 70 with COVID-19, enrolled during active disease.

V gene TRBV5-1 combines with J gene TRBJ2-1; TRBD2 matches at 10 bases. The germline V gene encodes CDR1 SGHRS and CDR2 YFSETQ. V dropped 6 bases and J dropped 4; count of bases not matched to a gene: 7. This CDR3 comprises 15 residues. CDR3 sequence reads: CASTLGTSDYNEQFF. For the CDR3, the DNA is TGCGCCAGCACACTCGGGACTAGCGATTACAATGAGCAGTTCTTC. The full variable domain, in which reference TRBV5-1 and TRBJ2-1 provide the parts outside the CDR3, is KAGVTQTPRYLIKTRGQQVTLSCSPISGHRSVSWYQQTPGQGLQFLFEYFSETQRNKGNFPGRFSGRQFSNSRSEMNVSTLELGDSALYLCASTLGTSDYNEQFFGPGTRLTVL.

This chain joins TRBV7-3 and TRBJ1-1, with D perhaps matching TRBD1 (6 bases). Trimming stripped 6 bases from V and 1 base from J, with 9 bases between. CDR3 length: 13 amino acids. CDR1 SGHTA and CDR2 FQGTGA come from the germline V gene. CDR3: CASRTTGNTEAFF. The CDR3, as DNA: TGTGCCAGCAGGACGACAGGGAACACTGAAGCTTTCTTT.

The chain joins TRBV6-2 or TRBV6-3 to TRBJ2-7; TRBD2 aligns across 9 bases. Losses at the gene ends were 8 bases for V and 5 bases for J; bases not matched to a gene: 13. The length of the CDR3 is 15 residues. Germline CDR1 and CDR2: MNHEY and SVGEGT. CDR3 coding DNA: TGTGCCAGCCGCCCCCAGGCGGGAGGGCCTGACGAGCAGTACTTC. Residues: CASRPQAGGPDEQYF.

J is TRBJ1-2 and V is TRBV3-1 (or the pseudogene TRBV3-2); 8 nucleotides match TRBD1. Germline V gene lookup returns CDR1 LGHDT and CDR2 YNNKEL (reference sequence). Trimming at V came to 0 bases and at J to 7 bases, leaving 22 bases not matched to a gene. This CDR3 is built from 20 residues. CDR3: CASSQDLTGTGGWYAGGYTF. The CDR3 DNA sequence: TGTGCCAGCAGCCAAGACCTCACCGGGACAGGAGGATGGTATGCTGGTGGCTACACCTTC.

V is TRBV24-1 and J is TRBJ2-5; 8 positions match TRBD2. Trimming took 4 bases from V and 4 from J; bases not matched to a gene: 10. Per germline, CDR1 KGHDR and CDR2 SFDVKD. This CDR3 region has 16 residues. The CDR3 spells CATSDSAGGLGETQYF. The DNA of the CDR3 is TGTGCCACCAGTGACTCCGCGGGAGGCTTGGGAGAGACCCAGTACTTC.

This chain uses TRBV6-6 with TRBJ1-2, with 12 positions matching TRBD1. Looked up from germline, CDR1 is MNHNY and CDR2 is SVGAGI (reference sequence). The CDR3 contains 15 residues. Losses at the gene ends were 6 bases for V and 5 bases for J; bases not matched to a gene: 7. The CDR3 loop is CASSYGDRGHYGYTF. For the CDR3, the DNA is TGTGCCAGCAGCTACGGGGACAGGGGGCATTATGGCTACACCTTC.

The chain recombines TRBV28 with TRBJ1-5, with TRBD1 as a possible D gene (5 bases). The CDR3 length is 14 residues. V was shortened by 6 bases and J by 4 bases, with 13 bases between the two germline ends. CDR1 and CDR2 (germline): MDHEN, SYDVKM. For the CDR3, the DNA is TGTGCCAGCAGCGATTACAGGACAAATCAGCCCCAGCATTTT. Its protein product is CASSDYRTNQPQHF.

This chain joins TRBV29-1 and TRBJ2-7, with 9 bases that match TRBD2. With 5 bases clipped from V and 2 bases from J, the junction kept 7 bases outside the gene matches. The CDR3 length is 14 residues. Germline CDR1 SQVTM, CDR2 ANQGSEA. Here the CDR3 reads CSVSLTSGTYEQYF. DNA for the CDR3: TGCAGCGTTTCCCTGACTAGCGGTACCTACGAGCAGTACTTC.